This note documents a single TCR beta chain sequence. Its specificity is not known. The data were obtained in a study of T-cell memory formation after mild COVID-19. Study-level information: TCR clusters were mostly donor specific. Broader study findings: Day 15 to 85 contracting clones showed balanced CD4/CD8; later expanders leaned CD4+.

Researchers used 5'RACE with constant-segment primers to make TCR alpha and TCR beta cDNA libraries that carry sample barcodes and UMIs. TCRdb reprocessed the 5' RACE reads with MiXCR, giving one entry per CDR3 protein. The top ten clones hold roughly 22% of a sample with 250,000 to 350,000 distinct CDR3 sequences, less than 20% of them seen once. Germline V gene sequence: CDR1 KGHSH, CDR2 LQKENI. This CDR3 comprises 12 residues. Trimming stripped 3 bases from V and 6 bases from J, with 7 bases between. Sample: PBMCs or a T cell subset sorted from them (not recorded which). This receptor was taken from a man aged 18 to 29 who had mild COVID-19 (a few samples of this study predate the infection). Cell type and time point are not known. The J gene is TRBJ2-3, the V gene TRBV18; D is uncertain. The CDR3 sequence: CASSPTQDTQYF. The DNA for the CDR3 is TGTGCCAGCTCACCTACACAGGATACGCAGTATTTT.